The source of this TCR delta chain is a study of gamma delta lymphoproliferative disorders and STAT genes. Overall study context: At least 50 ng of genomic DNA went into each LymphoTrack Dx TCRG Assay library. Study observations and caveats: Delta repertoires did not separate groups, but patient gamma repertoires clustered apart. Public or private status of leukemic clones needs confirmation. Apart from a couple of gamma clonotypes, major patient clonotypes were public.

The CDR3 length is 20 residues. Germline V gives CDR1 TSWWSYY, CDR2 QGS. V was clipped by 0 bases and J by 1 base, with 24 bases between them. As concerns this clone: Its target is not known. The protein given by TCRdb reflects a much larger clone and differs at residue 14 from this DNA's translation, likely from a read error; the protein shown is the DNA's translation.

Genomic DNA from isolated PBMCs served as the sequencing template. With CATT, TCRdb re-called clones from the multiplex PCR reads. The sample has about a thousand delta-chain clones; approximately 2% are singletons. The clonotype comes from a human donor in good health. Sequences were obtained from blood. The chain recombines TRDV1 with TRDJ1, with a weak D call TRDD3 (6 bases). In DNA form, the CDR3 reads TGTGCTCTTGGGGAACTTTGGGCTGGGGCATGGAATACCTCCACCGATAAACTCATCTTT. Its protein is CALGELWAGAWNTSTDKLIF.